A selection of T cell receptor beta chains follows, all from one sample in a study of early T cells in non-severe SARS-CoV-2 infection. TCRdb reprocessed the 5' RACE reads via MiXCR and lists one record per CDR3 protein. The top ten clones hold 4.5% to 7% of a sample with about 88,000 distinct CDR3 sequences, 14% to 15% of them seen once. Sequenced material: whole blood. The origin of the receptors is an adult who was a healthcare worker with PCR-confirmed SARS-CoV-2 infection or an uninfected control (not recorded which). CDR3s include the opening cysteine and the closing phenylalanine or tryptophan. The order of the fields is D gene, V gene, clone size, J gene, CDR3 DNA, CDR3 protein. D genes are given only for firm matches. Expanded clones get a size class; other rows say once, few or many, or leave the size out.

>-|TRBV28|few|TRBJ2-1
TGTGCCAGCAGTCCTCCCTCTAGCAACCCCTACAATGAGCAGTTCTTC
CASSPPSSNPYNEQFF
>-|TRBV20-1|-|TRBJ2-3
TGCAGTGCGAATACTGGGACAGATACGCAGTATTTT
CSANTGTDTQYF
>-|TRBV28|few|TRBJ1-6
TGTGCCAGCAGTTTTACCGTGACCCTCCACTTT
CASSFTVTLHF
>TRBD2|TRBV19|few|TRBJ2-3
TGTGCCAGTAGTACCGTTAGCGGGATAACGCAGTATTTT
CASSTVSGITQYF
>-|TRBV24-1|many|TRBJ2-1
TGTGCCACCAGTGAGGTAGCGGCCCCCTCCTACAATGAGCAGTTCTTC
CATSEVAAPSYNEQFF
>-|TRBV10-3|-|TRBJ1-1
TGTGCCATCAGGTCCGCGGACACTGAAGCTTTCTTT
CAIRSADTEAFF
>TRBD2|TRBV7-8|-|TRBJ2-7
TGTGCCAGCAGCCCCACCACCTGGGGACTAGCGGGAGTAGACGAGCAGTACTTC
CASSPTTWGLAGVDEQYF
>-|TRBV2|few|TRBJ1-5
TGTGCCAGCAGTGAAGAGGGGAACCAGCCCCAGCATTTT
CASSEEGNQPQHF
>-|TRBV28|-|TRBJ1-2
TGTGCCAGCAGGCCGCAAGGGGGTGAGGCTAACTATGGCTACTCCTTC
CASRPQGGEANYGYSF
>-|TRBV2|many|TRBJ1-1
TGTGCCAGCAGTCCACAGCCCATGAACACTGAAGCTTTCTTT
CASSPQPMNTEAFF
>TRBD1|TRBV12-3/TRBV12-4|-|TRBJ2-7
TGTGCCAGCAGTCCGGGACAGGGGTTCGAGCAGTACTTC
CASSPGQGFEQYF
>TRBD2|TRBV7-9|few|TRBJ2-1
TGTGCCAGCAGCCAAGATAGCGGGAGCTCCTACAATGAGCAGTTCTTC
CASSQDSGSSYNEQFF
>TRBD1|TRBV15|few|TRBJ1-4
TGTGCCACCAAGGGGGCTGAAAAACTGTTTTTT
CATKGAEKLFF
>-|TRBV12-3/TRBV12-4|few|TRBJ2-7
TGTGCCAGCAGTTTGGTTCTGTACGAGCAGTACTTC
CASSLVLYEQYF
>-|TRBV6-6|-|TRBJ1-1
TGTGCCAGCAGTTACTCGAAGGGCACTGCTGAAGCTTTCTTT
CASSYSKGTAEAFF
>TRBD2|TRBV4-1|-|TRBJ2-1
TGCGCCAGCAGCCGATTACATATAATAGCGGGAGGGCGTAATGAGCAGTTCTTC
CASSRLHIIAGGRNEQFF
>TRBD1|TRBV6-2/TRBV6-3|few|TRBJ2-1
TGTGCCAGCAGTGATCAGGGACAGGGGGCATTCAATGAGCAGTTCTTC
CASSDQGQGAFNEQFF
>-|TRBV20-1|-|TRBJ1-6
TGCAGTGCTAGTCGGGGCCTAAATTCACCCCTCCACTTT
CSASRGLNSPLHF
>TRBD1|TRBV29-1|many|TRBJ2-1
TGCAGCGCCCACAGGGGGCCCTACAATGAGCAGTTCTTC
CSAHRGPYNEQFF
>-|TRBV2|-|TRBJ1-5
TGTGCCAGCAGTGAAGGACGGGGGGCGCGCAATCAGCCCCAGCATTTT
CASSEGRGARNQPQHF
>-|TRBV30|few|TRBJ1-1
TGTGCCTGGAGTCGGAAGGGCGCGGGACCAAGGGCTTTCTTT
CAWSRKGAGPRAFF
>-|TRBV7-2|few|TRBJ2-3
TGTGCCAGCAGGTGGGACCCCTCAGCAGATACGCAGTATTTT
CASRWDPSADTQYF
>-|TRBV4-1|-|TRBJ1-1
TGCGCCAGCAGTCCTCGCTCAACAGACATGAACACTGAAGCTTTCTTT
CASSPRSTDMNTEAFF
>-|TRBV28|few|TRBJ2-7
TGTGCCAGCAGTTTGGGCGACAGATACGAGCAGTACTTC
CASSLGDRYEQYF
>-|TRBV20-1|many|TRBJ1-2
TGCAGTGCTTTAAGGGCACAGGGACAAAGCTACACCTTC
CSALRAQGQSYTF
>-|TRBV7-6|many|TRBJ2-6
TGTGCCAGCAGCTCCCCACTCCGGGGCCGCTCTGGGGCCAACGTCCTGACTTTC
CASSSPLRGRSGANVLTF
>TRBD1|TRBV29-1|-|TRBJ2-7
TGCAGCGCCAGACAGGGGCTCTACGAGCAGTACTTC
CSARQGLYEQYF
>-|TRBV9|-|TRBJ2-6
TGTGCCAGCAGCGTAGGGGGCTCTGGGGCCAACGTCCTGACTTTC
CASSVGGSGANVLTF
>-|TRBV20-1|-|TRBJ2-7
TGCAGTGCTAGTGGTGGGGAACCGGGCGAGCAGTACTTC
CSASGGEPGEQYF
>-|TRBV20-1|many|TRBJ2-5
TGCAGTGCTAGAAGCCCCGGGGCGAATTCCCAGTACTTC
CSARSPGANSQYF
>-|TRBV6-2/TRBV6-3|-|TRBJ2-1
TGTGCCAGCAGTTCTAACGGGTACAATGAGCAGTTCTTC
CASSSNGYNEQFF
>-|TRBV7-8|few|TRBJ1-2
TGTGCCAGCAGCTCGACAGCGGGCTACACCTTC
CASSSTAGYTF
>-|TRBV27|many|TRBJ2-7
TGTGCCAGCAGCTACGGGCCTACCTACGAGCAGTACTTC
CASSYGPTYEQYF
>TRBD1|TRBV20-1|-|TRBJ1-4
TGCAGTGCTAGGGGCAGGGGGGACGAAAAACTGTTTTTT
CSARGRGDEKLFF
>TRBD2|TRBV4-1|-|TRBJ2-2
TGCGCCAGCAGCCGGACTAGCGGGAGGGGCGGGGAGCTGTTTTTT
CASSRTSGRGGELFF
>-|TRBV3-1|once|TRBJ2-7
TGTGCCAGCAGCCAATTTAGTTACGAGCAGTACTTC
CASSQFSYEQYF
>-|TRBV10-3|many|TRBJ2-1
TGTGCCATCAGAAAGGGACAATCTGAGCAGTTCTTC
CAIRKGQSEQFF
>-|TRBV2|-|TRBJ1-1
TGTGCCAGCAGAACCTTACCCGGGGGGCGCCCGGTGAACACTGAAGCTTTCTTT
CASRTLPGGRPVNTEAFF
>-|TRBV21-1|few|TRBJ2-1
TGTGCCAGCAGCAAGGGGACCCCCGAGCAGTTCTTC
CASSKGTPEQFF
>-|TRBV20-1|-|TRBJ1-2
TGCAGTGCTACCGACAGACCTAACTATGGCTACACCTTC
CSATDRPNYGYTF
>-|TRBV28|few|TRBJ2-7
TGTGCCAGCATGGGACCGCCGCGGAACGAGCAGTACTTC
CASMGPPRNEQYF
>-|TRBV30|many|TRBJ2-1
TGTGCCTGGAGTTCCCTGTCAAATGAGCAGTTCTTC
CAWSSLSNEQFF